Listed below are T cell receptor beta chains from one sample, sequenced in a study of blood T cell repertoires in COVID-19. The method was immunoSEQ multiplex PCR; TCRdb's version includes in-frame clones alone and lacks a portion of them. The data contain roughly 400,000 clones, about nine tenths of them seen just once; the ten biggest clones take up about 0.9%. Material for sequencing was PBMCs or T cells enriched from blood (not recorded which). These TCRs come from a woman aged 40 to 50 who had been exposed to COVID-19. The CDR3 runs from the conserved cysteine through the conserved F or W. A D gene is named only where the DNA matches it firmly. Clone sizes are given selectively: once, few, many, or a class where the clone is expanded.

>TRBJ1-6|once|TRBV6-5|.
CASMPWQDNSPLHF
TGTGCCAGCATGCCCTGGCAGGATAATTCACCCCTCCACTTT
>TRBJ1-1|.|TRBV18|TRBD1
CASLAGGGSNTEAFF
TGTGCCAGCCTGGCAGGGGGCGGATCGAACACTGAAGCTTTCTTT
>TRBJ2-2|few|TRBV2|TRBD2
CASRQLAGSGGELFF
TGTGCCAGCAGACAACTAGCGGGATCGGGCGGGGAGCTGTTTTTT
>TRBJ2-1|.|TRBV11-3|TRBD1
CASSENRDRDHEQFF
TGTGCCAGCAGCGAGAACCGGGACAGGGACCATGAGCAGTTCTTC
>TRBJ1-5|.|TRBV19|.
CASSQASKNQPQHF
TGTGCCAGTAGTCAGGCCTCGAAGAATCAACCCCAGCATTTT
>TRBJ1-4|.|TRBV9|TRBD1
CASSVWTGDNEKLFF
TGTGCCAGCAGCGTTTGGACAGGAGATAATGAAAAACTGTTTTTT
>TRBJ1-3|.|TRBV24-1|.
CATSDLGAGNTIYF
TGTGCCACCAGTGATTTAGGGGCTGGAAACACCATATATTTT
>TRBJ1-2|.|TRBV7-8|TRBD1
CASSPRGRNYGYTF
TGTGCCAGCAGCCCCAGGGGGCGAAACTATGGCTACACCTTC
>TRBJ1-6|.|TRBV5-6|TRBD1
CASSLRQGFSPLHF
TGTGCCAGCAGCTTGCGACAGGGCTTCTCACCCCTCCACTTT
>TRBJ1-2|.|TRBV7-2|.
CASSPSQVRATNYGYTF
TGTGCCAGCAGCCCGAGTCAGGTCAGGGCAACTAACTATGGCTACACCTTC
>TRBJ2-6|.|TRBV7-9|.
CASSQKDSGAGANVLTF
TGTGCCAGCAGCCAAAAGGACAGCGGGGCCGGGGCCAACGTCCTGACTTTC
>TRBJ1-2|.|TRBV29-1|.
CSVVMARGRNYGYTF
TGCAGCGTTGTAATGGCGCGGGGGAGAAACTATGGCTACACCTTC
>TRBJ2-5|few|TRBV11-3|TRBD2
CASSSGLAHRRPGETQYF
TGTGCCAGCAGCTCCGGACTAGCGCATCGACGCCCAGGGGAGACCCAGTACTTC
>TRBJ1-4|.|TRBV2|.
CASTRPRGPNEKLFF
TGTGCCAGCACGCGCCCTCGTGGTCCAAATGAAAAACTGTTTTTT
>TRBJ2-6|once|TRBV7-2|.
CASSLGGGSSGANVLTF
TGTGCCAGCAGCCTCGGGGGTGGAAGCTCTGGGGCCAACGTCCTGACTTTC
>TRBJ1-5|.|TRBV9|.
CASREGDQPQHF
TGTGCCAGCAGAGAGGGAGATCAGCCCCAGCATTTT
>TRBJ2-7|few|TRBV30|TRBD1
CAWTGTAYEQYF
TGTGCCTGGACCGGGACAGCCTACGAGCAGTACTTC
>TRBJ2-1|.|TRBV12-3/TRBV12-4|.
CASSLGLREQFF
TGTGCCAGCAGTTTAGGTCTGCGGGAGCAGTTCTTC
>TRBJ1-2|.|TRBV19|.
CAIKTGRYGYTF
TGTGCCATTAAAACGGGTAGATATGGCTACACCTTC
>TRBJ1-4|.|TRBV7-8|.
CASSLSRVEEKLFF
TGTGCCAGCAGCTTATCCAGGGTTGAAGAAAAACTGTTTTTT
>TRBJ1-6|.|TRBV7-8|TRBD1
CASSFVRGNSPLHF
TGTGCCAGCAGCTTTGTCAGGGGGAATTCACCCCTCCACTTT
>TRBJ2-2|.|TRBV5-1|TRBD1
CASSLVVRGNGELFF
TGCGCCAGCAGCTTGGTGGTCAGGGGGAACGGGGAGCTGTTTTTT
>TRBJ2-1|.|TRBV24-1|.
CATSEGTRNEQFF
TGTGCCACCAGTGAGGGGACTCGCAATGAGCAGTTCTTC
>TRBJ1-4|.|TRBV7-6|.
CASSPGRVDEKLFF
TGTGCCAGCAGCCCCGGGCGGGTGGATGAAAAACTGTTTTTT
>TRBJ2-1|.|TRBV27|.
CASSSSWAGASNEQFF
.
>TRBJ1-1|.|TRBV21-1|.
CASSKGDTQVTEAFF
TGTGCCAGCAGCAAAGGGGACACGCAGGTCACTGAAGCTTTCTTT
>TRBJ2-5|.|TRBV3-1/TRBV3-2|.
CASSPGGRAAGGKETQYF
TGTGCCAGCAGCCCCGGGGGGCGGGCGGCCGGGGGTAAAGAGACCCAGTACTTC
>TRBJ1-6|.|TRBV6-5|.
CASSSTGQHNSPLHF
TGTGCCAGCAGTTCCACAGGACAACATAATTCACCCCTCCACTTT
>TRBJ1-2|.|TRBV24-1|.
CATSDRMSNYGYTF
TGTGCCACCAGTGACAGGATGTCTAACTATGGCTACACCTTC
>TRBJ2-7|.|TRBV7-2|TRBD2
CASSLRASGYEQYF
TGTGCCAGCAGCCTTAGGGCTAGCGGGTACGAGCAGTACTTC
>TRBJ2-5|.|TRBV25-1|TRBD1
CASLGTGRRQETQYF
TGTGCCAGCCTAGGGACAGGGCGCCGACAAGAGACCCAGTACTTC
>TRBJ2-1|once|TRBV5-1|TRBD2
CASSLPGTSGVGSYNEQFF
TGCGCCAGCAGCTTACCCGGGACTAGCGGGGTGGGCTCCTACAATGAGCAGTTCTTC
>TRBJ1-4|.|TRBV2|TRBD1
CASSVRGTGGEKLFF
TGTGCCAGCAGTGTGCGGGGGACAGGCGGTGAAAAACTGTTTTTT
>TRBJ2-3|.|TRBV25-1|.
CASSAYGSTDTQYF
TGTGCCAGCAGTGCCTACGGTAGCACAGATACGCAGTATTTT
>TRBJ2-4|.|TRBV30|TRBD2
CAWSDGGFATKNIQYF
TGTGCCTGGAGTGACGGGGGGTTCGCGACCAAAAACATTCAGTACTTC
>TRBJ1-5|.|TRBV7-8|TRBD1
CASSVTGGLSNQPQHF
TGTGCCAGCAGCGTAACAGGGGGCTTAAGCAATCAGCCCCAGCATTTT
>TRBJ1-6|.|TRBV12-3/TRBV12-4|.
CASSPPRSPLHF
TGTGCCAGCAGTCCCCCTCGGTCACCCCTCCACTTT
>TRBJ2-7|.|TRBV5-4|.
CASSPEPISYEQYF
TGTGCCAGCAGCCCGGAGCCGATTTCCTACGAGCAGTACTTC
>TRBJ1-4|.|TRBV12-5|TRBD1
CASGSPPYDRGNEKLFF
TGTGCTAGTGGTTCCCCCCCCTACGACAGGGGTAATGAAAAACTGTTTTTT
>TRBJ2-7|.|TRBV5-1|TRBD1
CASSYLGQGGSYEQYF
TGCGCCAGCAGCTACCTGGGACAGGGGGGATCCTACGAGCAGTACTTC
>TRBJ1-5|once|TRBV6-2/TRBV6-3|.
CASSFWAGQPQHF
TGTGCCAGCAGTTTCTGGGCAGGTCAGCCCCAGCATTTT
>TRBJ1-5|.|TRBV2|.
CASSDGGVGPQHF
TGTGCCAGCAGTGACGGGGGGGTCGGGCCCCAGCATTTT
>TRBJ2-7|.|TRBV15|.
CATSDGVYEQYF
TGTGCCACCAGCGACGGGGTCTACGAGCAGTACTTC
>TRBJ1-2|.|TRBV10-3|TRBD1
CAISWTGPGYTF
TGTGCCATCAGTTGGACAGGCCCTGGCTACACCTTC
>TRBJ2-1|.|TRBV9|.
CASSVTGLTYNEQFF
TGTGCCAGCAGCGTTACGGGACTTACTTACAATGAGCAGTTCTTC